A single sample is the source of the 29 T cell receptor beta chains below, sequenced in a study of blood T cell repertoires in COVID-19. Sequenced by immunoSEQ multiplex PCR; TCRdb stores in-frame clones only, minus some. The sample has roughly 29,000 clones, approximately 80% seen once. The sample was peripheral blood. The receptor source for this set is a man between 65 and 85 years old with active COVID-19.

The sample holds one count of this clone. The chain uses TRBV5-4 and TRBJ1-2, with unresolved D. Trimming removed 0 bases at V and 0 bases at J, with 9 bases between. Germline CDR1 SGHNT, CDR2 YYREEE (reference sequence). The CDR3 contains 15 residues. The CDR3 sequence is CASSLGANSNYGYTF. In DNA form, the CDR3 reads TGTGCCAGCAGCTTGGGGGCCAACTCTAACTATGGCTACACCTTC. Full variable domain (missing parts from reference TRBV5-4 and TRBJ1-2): ETGVTQSPTHLIKTRGQQVTLRCSSQSGHNTVSWYQQALGQGPQFIFQYYREEENGRGNFPPRFSGLQFPNYSSELNVNALELDDSALYLCASSLGANSNYGYTFGSGTRLTVV.

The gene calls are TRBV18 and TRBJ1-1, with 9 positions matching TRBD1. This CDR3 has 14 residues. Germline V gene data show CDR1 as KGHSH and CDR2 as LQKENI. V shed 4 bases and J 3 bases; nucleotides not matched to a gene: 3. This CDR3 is CASSLQGAHTEAFF. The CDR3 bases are TGTGCCAGCTCACTACAGGGGGCTCACACTGAAGCTTTCTTT.

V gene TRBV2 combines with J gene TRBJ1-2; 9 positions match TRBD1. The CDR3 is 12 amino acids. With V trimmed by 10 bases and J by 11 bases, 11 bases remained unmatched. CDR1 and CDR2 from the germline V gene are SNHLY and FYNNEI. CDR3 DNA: TGTGCCACCGCCCAGACAGGGGGGAAGTACACCTTC. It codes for CATAQTGGKYTF.

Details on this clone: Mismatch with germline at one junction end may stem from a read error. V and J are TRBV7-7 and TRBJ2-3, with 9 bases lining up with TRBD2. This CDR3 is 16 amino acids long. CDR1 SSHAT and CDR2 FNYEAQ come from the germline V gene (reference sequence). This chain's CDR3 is CASSQGAGGPADTQYF. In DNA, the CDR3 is TGTGCTAGCAGCCAAGGAGCGGGGGGCCCCGCGGATACGCAGTATTTT.

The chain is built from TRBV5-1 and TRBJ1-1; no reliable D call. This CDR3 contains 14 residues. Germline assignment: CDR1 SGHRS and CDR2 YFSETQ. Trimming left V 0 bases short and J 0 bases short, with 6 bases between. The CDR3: CASSLAVMNTEAFF. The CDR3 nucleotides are TGCGCCAGCAGCTTGGCGGTCATGAACACTGAAGCTTTCTTT.

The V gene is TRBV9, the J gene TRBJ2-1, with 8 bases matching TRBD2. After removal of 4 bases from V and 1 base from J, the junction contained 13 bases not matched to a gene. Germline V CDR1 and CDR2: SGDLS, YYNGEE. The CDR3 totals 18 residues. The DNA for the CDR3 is TGTGCCAGCAGCTCCCACCTTGGCGTAGCGGGGTCCTACAATGAGCAGTTCTTC. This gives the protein CASSSHLGVAGSYNEQFF.

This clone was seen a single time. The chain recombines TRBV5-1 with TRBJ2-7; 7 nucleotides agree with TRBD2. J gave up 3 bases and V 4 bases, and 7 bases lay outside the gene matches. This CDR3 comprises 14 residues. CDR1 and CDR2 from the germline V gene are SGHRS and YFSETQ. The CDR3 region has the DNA TGCGCCAGCAGCGAAGAGGGAGGGGTCTACGAGCAGTACTTC. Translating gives CASSEEGGVYEQYF.

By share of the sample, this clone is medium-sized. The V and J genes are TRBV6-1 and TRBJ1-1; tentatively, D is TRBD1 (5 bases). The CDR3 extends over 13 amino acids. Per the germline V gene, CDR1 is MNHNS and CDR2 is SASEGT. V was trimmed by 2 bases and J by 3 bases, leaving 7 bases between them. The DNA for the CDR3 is TGTGCCAGCAGTGAATGGGGCGACACTGAAGCTTTCTTT. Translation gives CASSEWGDTEAFF.

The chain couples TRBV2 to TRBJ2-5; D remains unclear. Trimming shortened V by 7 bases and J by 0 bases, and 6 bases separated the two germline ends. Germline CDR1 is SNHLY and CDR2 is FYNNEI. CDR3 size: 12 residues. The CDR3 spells CASTEYQETQYF. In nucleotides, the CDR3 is TGTGCCAGCACCGAGTACCAAGAGACCCAGTACTTC.

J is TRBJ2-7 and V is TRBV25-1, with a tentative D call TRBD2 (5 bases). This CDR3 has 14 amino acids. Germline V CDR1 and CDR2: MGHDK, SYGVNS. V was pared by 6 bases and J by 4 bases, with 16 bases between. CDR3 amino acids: CASRSPTGLYEQYF. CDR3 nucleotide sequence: TGTGCCAGCAGGTCCCCGACGGGGTTATACGAGCAGTACTTC.

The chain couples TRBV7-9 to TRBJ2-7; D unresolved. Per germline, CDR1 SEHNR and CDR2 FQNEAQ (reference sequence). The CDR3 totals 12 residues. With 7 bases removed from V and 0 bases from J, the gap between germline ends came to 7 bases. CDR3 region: CASTTLSYEQYF. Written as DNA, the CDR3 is TGTGCCAGCACCACCCTCTCCTACGAGCAGTACTTC.

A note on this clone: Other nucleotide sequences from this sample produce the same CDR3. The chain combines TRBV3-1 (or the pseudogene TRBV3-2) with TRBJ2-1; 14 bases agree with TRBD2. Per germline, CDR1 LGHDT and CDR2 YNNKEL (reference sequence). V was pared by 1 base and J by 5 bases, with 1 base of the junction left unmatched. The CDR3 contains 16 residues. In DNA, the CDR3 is TGTGCCAGCAGCCAAGGACTAGCGGGAGGGAACAATGAGCAGTTCTTC. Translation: CASSQGLAGGNNEQFF.

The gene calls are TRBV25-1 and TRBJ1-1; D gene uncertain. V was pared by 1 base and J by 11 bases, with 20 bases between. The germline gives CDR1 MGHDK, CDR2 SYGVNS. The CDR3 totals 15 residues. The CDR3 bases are TGTGCCAGCAGTGAATGGGCCCGGCCGGGGTTCGGGGCTTTCTTT. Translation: CASSEWARPGFGAFF. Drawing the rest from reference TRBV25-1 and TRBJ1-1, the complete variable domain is EADIYQTPRYLVIGTGKKITLECSQTMGHDKMYWYQQDPGMELHLIHYSYGVNSTEKGDLSSESTVSRIRTEHFPLTLESARPSHTSQYLCASSEWARPGFGAFFGQGTRLTVV.

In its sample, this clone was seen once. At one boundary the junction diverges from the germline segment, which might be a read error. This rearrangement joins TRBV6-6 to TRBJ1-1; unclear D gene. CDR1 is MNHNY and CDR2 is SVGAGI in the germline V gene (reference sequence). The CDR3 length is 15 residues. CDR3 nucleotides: TGTGCCAGTAGTTACGTTGGATACGGAGACACTGAAGCTTTCTTT. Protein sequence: CASSYVGYGDTEAFF.

The CDR3 region is CASSAPGQGPYGYTF. The CDR3 coding sequence is TGTGCCAGCAGTGCACCGGGACAGGGGCCCTATGGCTACACCTTC. This sequence joins TRBV28 and TRBJ1-2; 10 bases are a match to TRBD1. CDR3 length equals 15 residues. Germline CDR1 MDHEN, CDR2 SYDVKM. V shed 5 bases, J shed 4 bases, and the junction held 7 bases outside the gene matches.

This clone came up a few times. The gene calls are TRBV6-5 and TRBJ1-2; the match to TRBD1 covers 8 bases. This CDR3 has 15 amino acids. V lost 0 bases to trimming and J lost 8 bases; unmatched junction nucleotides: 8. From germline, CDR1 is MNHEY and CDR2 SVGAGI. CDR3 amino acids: CASSYSSGGEYGYTF. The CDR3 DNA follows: TGTGCCAGCAGTTACTCCTCAGGGGGCGAGTACGGCTACACCTTC.

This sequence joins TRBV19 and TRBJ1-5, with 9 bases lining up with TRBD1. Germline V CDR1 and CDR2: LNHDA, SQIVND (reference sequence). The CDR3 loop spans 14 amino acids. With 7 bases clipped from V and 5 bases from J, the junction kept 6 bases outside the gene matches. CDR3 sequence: CASTSGTGYQPQHF. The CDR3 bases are TGTGCCAGTACCTCCGGGACAGGGTATCAGCCCCAGCATTTT.

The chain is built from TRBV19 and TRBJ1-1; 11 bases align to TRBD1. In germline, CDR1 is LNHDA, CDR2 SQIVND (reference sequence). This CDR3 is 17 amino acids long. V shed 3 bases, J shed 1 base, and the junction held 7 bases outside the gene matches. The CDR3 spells CASSIGTGGFRNTEAFF. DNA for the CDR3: TGTGCCAGTAGTATCGGGACAGGGGGTTTTAGGAACACTGAAGCTTTCTTT.

The CDR3 protein is CASNRGRERRNTIYF. The CDR3 DNA reads TGTGCCAGCAACCGCGGGAGGGAGAGGAGAAACACCATATATTTT. The chain has TRBV28 and TRBJ1-3, with unresolved D. This CDR3 is 15 amino acids long. Trimming removed 7 bases from V and 5 bases from J, with 18 bases in between. The germline gives CDR1 MDHEN, CDR2 SYDVKM.

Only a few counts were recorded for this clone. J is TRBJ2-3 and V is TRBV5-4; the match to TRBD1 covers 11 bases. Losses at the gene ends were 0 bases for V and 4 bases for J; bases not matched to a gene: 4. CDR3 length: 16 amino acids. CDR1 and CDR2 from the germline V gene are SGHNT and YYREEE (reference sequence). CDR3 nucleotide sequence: TGTGCCAGCAGCTTGGGTGGACAGGGGGCAGCAGATACGCAGTATTTT. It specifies CASSLGGQGAADTQYF.

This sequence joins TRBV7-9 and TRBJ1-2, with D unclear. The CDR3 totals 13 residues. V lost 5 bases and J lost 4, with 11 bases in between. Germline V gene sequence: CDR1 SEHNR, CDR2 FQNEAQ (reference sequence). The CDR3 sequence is CASSHSKVYGYTF. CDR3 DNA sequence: TGTGCCAGCAGCCATAGCAAGGTCTATGGCTACACCTTC.

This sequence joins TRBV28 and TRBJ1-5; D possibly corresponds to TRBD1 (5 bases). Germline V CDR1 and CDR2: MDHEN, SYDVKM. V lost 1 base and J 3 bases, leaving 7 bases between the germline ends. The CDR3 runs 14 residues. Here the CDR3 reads CASSLLQVNQPQHF. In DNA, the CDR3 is TGTGCCAGCAGTTTATTACAGGTCAATCAGCCCCAGCATTTT.

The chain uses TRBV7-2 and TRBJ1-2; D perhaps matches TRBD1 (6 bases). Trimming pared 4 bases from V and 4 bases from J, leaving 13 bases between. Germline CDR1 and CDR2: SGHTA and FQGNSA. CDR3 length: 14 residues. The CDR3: CASSSPGVIYGYTF. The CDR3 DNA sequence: TGTGCCAGCAGCTCCCCAGGGGTCATCTATGGCTACACCTTC.

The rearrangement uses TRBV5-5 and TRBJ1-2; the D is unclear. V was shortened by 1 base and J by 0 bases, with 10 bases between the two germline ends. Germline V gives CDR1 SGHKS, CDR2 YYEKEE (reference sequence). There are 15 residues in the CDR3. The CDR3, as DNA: TGTGCCAGCAGCTTGATCGTGGAGGCTAACTATGGCTACACCTTC. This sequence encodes CASSLIVEANYGYTF. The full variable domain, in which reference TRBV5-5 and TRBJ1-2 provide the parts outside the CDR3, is DAGVTQSPTHLIKTRGQQVTLRCSPISGHKSVSWYQQVLGQGPQFIFQYYEKEERGRGNFPDRFSARQFPNYSSELNVNALLLGDSALYLCASSLIVEANYGYTFGSGTRLTVV.

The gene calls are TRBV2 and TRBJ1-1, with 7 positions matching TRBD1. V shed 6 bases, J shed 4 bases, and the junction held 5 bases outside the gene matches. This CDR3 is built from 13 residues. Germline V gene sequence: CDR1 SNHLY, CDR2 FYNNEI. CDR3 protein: CASRQGRSTEAFF. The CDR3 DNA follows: TGTGCCAGCAGACAGGGGAGAAGCACTGAAGCTTTCTTT. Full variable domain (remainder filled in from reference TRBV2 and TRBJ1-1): EPEVTQTPSHQVTQMGQEVILRCVPISNHLYFYWYRQILGQKVEFLVSFYNNEISEKSEIFDDQFSVERPDGSNFTLKIRSTKLEDSAMYFCASRQGRSTEAFFGQGTRLTVV.

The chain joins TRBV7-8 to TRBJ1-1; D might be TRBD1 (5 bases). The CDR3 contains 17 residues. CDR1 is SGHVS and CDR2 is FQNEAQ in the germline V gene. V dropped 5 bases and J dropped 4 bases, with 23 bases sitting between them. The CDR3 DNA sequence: TGTGCCAGCAGCCTGCTGCCAGGGAGGGGAGTAGGCACTGAAGCTTTCTTT. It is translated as CASSLLPGRGVGTEAFF.

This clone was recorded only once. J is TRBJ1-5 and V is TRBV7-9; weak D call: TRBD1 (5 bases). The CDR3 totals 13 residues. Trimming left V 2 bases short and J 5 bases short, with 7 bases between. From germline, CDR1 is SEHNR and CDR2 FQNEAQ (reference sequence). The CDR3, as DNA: TGTGCCAGCAGCTTAACGGGGGATCAGCCCCAGCATTTT. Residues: CASSLTGDQPQHF.

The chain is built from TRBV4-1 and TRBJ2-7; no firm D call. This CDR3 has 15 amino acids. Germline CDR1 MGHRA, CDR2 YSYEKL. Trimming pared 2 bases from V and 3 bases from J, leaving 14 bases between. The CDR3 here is CASSQNDGGYYEQYF. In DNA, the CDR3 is TGCGCCAGCAGCCAAAATGACGGCGGATACTACGAGCAGTACTTC.

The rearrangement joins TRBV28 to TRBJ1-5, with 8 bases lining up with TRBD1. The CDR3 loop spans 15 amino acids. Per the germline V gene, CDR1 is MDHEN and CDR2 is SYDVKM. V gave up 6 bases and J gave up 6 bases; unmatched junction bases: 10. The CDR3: CASRLDRVEFQPQHF. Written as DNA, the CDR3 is TGTGCCAGCAGATTGGACAGGGTAGAGTTTCAGCCCCAGCATTTT.